This T cell receptor (beta chain) was found in a study of blood T cell repertoires in COVID-19. Study-wide context: The study drew acute and convalescent COVID-19 samples from the United States, Italy and Spain. Nucleic acid was either cDNA or gDNA, and it came from T cells, B-cell-depleted T cells, or PBMCs.

In the study's own analysis: How many nucleated cells were present was estimated from reference gene primer amplification. Some clones are missing from TCRdb's copy, which holds only in-frame ones; the method was immunoSEQ multiplex PCR. The V and J calls and clone size come from that table; D and trimming were worked out from the DNA. The sample lists some 180,000 clones; approximately 87% were seen once. Germline V gene lookup returns CDR1 SQVTM and CDR2 ANQGSEA. Trimming removed 5 bases from V and 4 bases from J, with 11 bases in between. The CDR3 spans 12 residues. Sample: peripheral blood. This receptor was taken from an older man with active or convalescent COVID-19. The gene calls are TRBV29-1 and TRBJ1-1; D is uncertain. CDR3 sequence (DNA): TGCAGCGTTCGAGGCCCGAGCACTGAAGCTTTCTTT. Amino acid sequence: CSVRGPSTEAFF.